This T cell receptor (beta chain) was identified in a study of Ad26.COV2.S vaccination and SARS-CoV-2 variants. Study in general: The study gave Ad26.COV2.S intramuscularly, once or twice 56 days apart. Findings of the study overall: Analyses that measured TCR breadth and depth may have underestimated total T cell responses. Relative to placebo recipients, vaccine recipients exhibited elevated spike-specific TCR breadth.

Generated by immunoSEQ multiplex PCR, the TCRdb table keeps only in-frame clones and is missing some. The sample has about 350,000 clones; roughly 90% are singletons. Per the germline V gene, CDR1 is MNHEY and CDR2 is SMNVEV (reference sequence). The junction had 9 bases not matched to a gene; V was cut back by 3 bases and J by 3 bases. The CDR3 loop spans 16 amino acids. Specified treatment: some 19 received Ad26.COV2.S at low or high dose, single or two shots; 5 received placebo; per-sample allocation not given. After the first vaccine or placebo injection, samples were drawn on day 63. In Boston, the donor was an adult between 18-55 years of age. As for this clone: What it binds is not known.

The sample here was peripheral blood, taken in a trial of Ad26.COV2.S vaccine versus placebo. The sequence was collected from a person between 18 and 65 years old who received the Ad26.COV2.S COVID-19 vaccine or a placebo. This rearrangement joins TRBV27 to TRBJ1-1, with 8 bases lining up with TRBD1. The chain's CDR3 is CASSFLRQGWYTEAFF. The CDR3 bases are TGTGCCAGCAGTTTCCTTCGACAGGGGTGGTACACTGAAGCTTTCTTT.